This T cell receptor (beta chain) was obtained from a study of regulatory T cells in long-lasting Graves disease. Regarding time point: newly diagnosed GD, antithyroid drugs for less than 3 months. RNA extracted from PBMCs served as the sequencing template. According to the study, TCR beta libraries were built with iRepertoire HTBI primers and CDR3-region Arm-PCR. From the multiplex PCR reads, TCRdb called clonotypes with MiXCR, one entry per CDR3 protein. The repertoire includes about 560,000 distinct CDR3 sequences, 15% to 20% of them detected once, and 9.5% to 15% sits in the top ten. The CDR3 covers 12 residues. Germline CDR1 GTSNPN, CDR2 SVGIG (reference sequence). The V gene lost 5 bases and the J gene lost 7 bases, with 11 bases spanning the gap. On this clonotype itself: Its matching antigen is unknown.

Study-level points and caveats: Patients whose Graves' disease persisted exhibited lower TCR diversity than those newly diagnosed.

The data also belong to a second study, concerning T cells in Graves' hyperthyroidism and ophthalmopathy.

The sample consisted of peripheral blood mononuclear cells (PBMCs), taken at new diagnosis, from a patient treated with antithyroid drugs. The chain links TRBV30 to TRBJ1-4; possibly TRBD1 for D (5 bases). This TCR derives from a man younger than 30 with Graves disease. The CDR3 region has the DNA TGTGCCTGGTCCAGGGACGGTGAAAAACTGTTTTTT. It yields the protein CAWSRDGEKLFF.